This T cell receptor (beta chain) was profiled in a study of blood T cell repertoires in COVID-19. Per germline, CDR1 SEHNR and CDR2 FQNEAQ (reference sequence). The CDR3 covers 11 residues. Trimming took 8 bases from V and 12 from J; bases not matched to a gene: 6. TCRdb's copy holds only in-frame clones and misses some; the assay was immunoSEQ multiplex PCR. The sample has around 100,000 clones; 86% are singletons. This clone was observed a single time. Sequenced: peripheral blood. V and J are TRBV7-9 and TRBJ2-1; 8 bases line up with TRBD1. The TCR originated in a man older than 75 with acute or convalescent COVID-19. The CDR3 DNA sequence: TGTGCCAGCGGACAGGGTTGGTCGCAGTTCTTC. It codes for CASGQGWSQFF.